This T cell receptor beta chain stems from a study of untreated major depressive disorder. Overall study results and limits: TRBV05-01 (Vbeta 5.1) usage was higher in CD4+ T cells of depressed patients than controls.

The method was immunoSEQ multiplex PCR; TCRdb's version includes in-frame clones alone and lacks a portion of them. The repertoire holds 25,000 to 30,000 clones, about 90% seen once, with around 0.7% in the top ten. This CDR3 contains 13 residues. Per germline, CDR1 SQVTM and CDR2 ANQGSEA. Trimming cost V 2 bases and J 3 bases, with 7 bases left between them. As regards this clone: Its antigen is not known.

The V gene is TRBV29-1, the J gene TRBJ1-4, with unresolved D. The sample was CD4+ T cells from PBMCs. This receptor was taken from a woman in her 30s with major depressive disorder. For the CDR3, the DNA is TGCAGCGTTGAATTCAGGTCTAATGAAAAACTGTTTTTT. It translates to CSVEFRSNEKLFF. The entire variable domain, with the rest obtained from reference TRBV29-1 and TRBJ1-4, is as follows: SAVISQKPSRDICQRGTSLTIQCQVDSQVTMMFWYRQQPGQSLTLIATANQGSEATYESGFVIDKFPISRPNLTFSTLTVSNMSPEDSSIYLCSVEFRSNEKLFFGSGTQLSVL.